This T cell receptor (beta chain) is drawn from a study of neurological immune-mediated disorders. Study conclusions and caveats: HTLV-1-associated myelopathy displayed the greatest TCR clonal expansion, and multiple sclerosis exhibited the smallest, lower than that of healthy controls.

This clonotype was recorded at least ten times. Its antigen is currently unknown. Synthesis of cDNA was carried out by template-switch 5'RACE. The reaction used 10-nucleotide random UMIs. TCRdb re-called the 5' RACE reads through MiXCR, storing one row per CDR3 protein. The repertoire holds 55,000 to 70,000 distinct CDR3 sequences, with 9.5% to 12% as singletons. The sequenced material came from PBMCs. This TCR was sampled from a man in his sixties in good health.

The CDR3 DNA follows: TGTGCCAGCCAGTTTAGGCGGATGACAGAAGACAATGAGCAGTTCTTC. It translates to CASQFRRMTEDNEQFF. This chain uses TRBV12-3 or TRBV12-4 with TRBJ2-1; D possibly corresponds to TRBD1 (5 bases). The CDR3 is 16 amino acids. Trimming took 8 bases from V and 5 from J, leaving 22 bases between them.